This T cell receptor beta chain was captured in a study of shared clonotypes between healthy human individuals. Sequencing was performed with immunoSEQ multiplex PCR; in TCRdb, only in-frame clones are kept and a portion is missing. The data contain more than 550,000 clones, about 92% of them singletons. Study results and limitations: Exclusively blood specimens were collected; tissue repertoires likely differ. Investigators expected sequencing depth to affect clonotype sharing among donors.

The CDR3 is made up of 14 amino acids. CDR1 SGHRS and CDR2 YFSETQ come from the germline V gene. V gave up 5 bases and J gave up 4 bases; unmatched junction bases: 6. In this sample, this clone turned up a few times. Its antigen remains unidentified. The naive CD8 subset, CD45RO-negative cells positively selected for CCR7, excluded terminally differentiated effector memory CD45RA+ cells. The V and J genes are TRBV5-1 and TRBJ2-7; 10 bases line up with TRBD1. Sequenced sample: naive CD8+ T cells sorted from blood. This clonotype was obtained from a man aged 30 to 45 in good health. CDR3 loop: CASSTGTGEYEQYF. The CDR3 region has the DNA TGCGCCAGCAGTACCGGGACAGGGGAATACGAGCAGTACTTC.